The rows below give T cell receptor beta chains drawn from one sample of a study of blood T cell repertoires in COVID-19. Libraries were prepared by immunoSEQ multiplex PCR; TCRdb keeps only in-frame clonotypes and omits some of them. The table includes 250,000 or so clones, around 90% detected once. Specimen: peripheral blood. Receptors originate from a woman aged 25 to 45 with acute or convalescent COVID-19. The conserved cysteine and the conserved F or W are not part of the CDR3 here. A D gene is named only where the DNA matches it firmly.

>TRBJ1-1|NA|TRBV9
ASSVELRDEAF
>TRBJ1-2|TRBD1|TRBV30
AWSATGADGYT
>TRBJ2-7|NA|TRBV3-1/TRBV3-2
ASSQVSSYEQY
>TRBJ2-1|NA|TRBV6-6
ASSIKSSYNEQF
>TRBJ2-5|NA|TRBV6-5
ASSYFGGGGTQY
>TRBJ2-2|TRBD2|TRBV7-2
ASSLRTSGFNPGELF
>TRBJ1-4|NA|TRBV4-3
ASSQDITGDTTNEKLF
>TRBJ2-7|NA|TRBV27
ASSLGSGRGPYEQY
>TRBJ1-3|TRBD1|TRBV6-1
ASSEWGRGVPGNTIY
>TRBJ2-5|NA|TRBV12-3/TRBV12-4
ASTKTALETQY
>TRBJ1-3|NA|TRBV18
ASSPARGQGNTIY
>TRBJ2-7|TRBD1|TRBV28
ASSYPTGGKYEQY
>TRBJ2-7|NA|TRBV2
AGSRDIAYEQY
>TRBJ1-2|NA|TRBV10-3
ATEDPNRDGYT
>TRBJ2-1|TRBD2|TRBV5-6
ASSGGTSGRVSYNEQF
>TRBJ2-7|TRBD1|TRBV19
ASSPRQGFGGEQY
>TRBJ2-2|NA|TRBV19
ASSIGTGELF
>TRBJ2-7|NA|TRBV24-1
ATSDLSHEQY
>TRBJ2-7|TRBD2|TRBV10-3
AITPKGGSLYEQY